The present TCR beta chain was sequenced within a study of cytomegalovirus exposure and HLA in healthy donors. V shed 4 bases and J shed 8 bases, with 14 bases lying between them. Per germline, CDR1 MGHRA and CDR2 YSYEKL. This CDR3 spans 13 amino acids. Sampled while nominally healthy, donors likely had unrecorded immune exposures. The study, taken as a whole, reports: Sequencing artifact likely explains a cluster of highly shared sequence variants. A later analysis showed TCR association rates differing by HLA locus, peaking at DRB1 and lowest at HLA-C.

PCR was performed using 60 Vbeta and 13 Jbeta primers. Using immunoSEQ multiplex PCR, the repertoire was profiled, and TCRdb retains in-frame clones only, with some absent. The sample has around 280,000 clones, roughly 90% seen once. Regarding this clone: What it recognizes is unknown.

This sequence was found in a woman aged 18-35 years in good health and CMV-seronegative. The sample taken for sequencing was PBMCs. The chain uses TRBV4-1 and TRBJ1-2; TRBD1 might be the D (5 bases). The CDR3 protein is CASSPAPGDGYTF. As DNA, the CDR3 is TGCGCCAGCAGCCCCGCGCCGGGGGACGGCTACACCTTC.